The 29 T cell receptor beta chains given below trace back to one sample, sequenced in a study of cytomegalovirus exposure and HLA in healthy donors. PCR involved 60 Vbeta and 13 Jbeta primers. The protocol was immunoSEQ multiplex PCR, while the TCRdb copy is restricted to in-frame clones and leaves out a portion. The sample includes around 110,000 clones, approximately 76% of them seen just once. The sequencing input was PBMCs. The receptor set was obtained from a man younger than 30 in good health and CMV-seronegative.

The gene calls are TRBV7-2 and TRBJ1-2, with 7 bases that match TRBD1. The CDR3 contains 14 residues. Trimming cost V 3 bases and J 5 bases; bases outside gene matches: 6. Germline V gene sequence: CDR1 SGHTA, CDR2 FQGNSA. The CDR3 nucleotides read TGTGCCAGCAGCTTCCTGGACAGGAAATATGGCTACACCTTC. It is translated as CASSFLDRKYGYTF.

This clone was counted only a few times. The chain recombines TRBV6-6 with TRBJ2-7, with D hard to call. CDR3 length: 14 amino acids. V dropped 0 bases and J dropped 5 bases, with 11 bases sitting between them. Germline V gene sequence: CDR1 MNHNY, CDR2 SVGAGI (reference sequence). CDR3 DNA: TGTGCCAGCAGTTACTCGATGCCAGGTGACGAGCAGTACTTC. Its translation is CASSYSMPGDEQYF.

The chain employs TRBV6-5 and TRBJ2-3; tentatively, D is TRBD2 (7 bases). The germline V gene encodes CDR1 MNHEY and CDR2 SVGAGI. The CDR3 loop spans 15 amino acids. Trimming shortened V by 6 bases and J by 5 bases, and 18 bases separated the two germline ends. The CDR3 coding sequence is TGTGCCAGCAGCCCTGGGGGGGCGTGGAAAGATACGCAGTATTTT. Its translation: CASSPGGAWKDTQYF.

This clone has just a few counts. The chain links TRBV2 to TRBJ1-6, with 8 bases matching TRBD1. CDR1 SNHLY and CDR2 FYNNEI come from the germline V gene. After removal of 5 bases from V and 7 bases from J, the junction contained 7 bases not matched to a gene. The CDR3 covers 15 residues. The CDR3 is CASSLDRAGNSPLHF. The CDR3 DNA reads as TGTGCCAGCAGTTTGGACAGGGCGGGCAATTCACCCCTCCACTTT.

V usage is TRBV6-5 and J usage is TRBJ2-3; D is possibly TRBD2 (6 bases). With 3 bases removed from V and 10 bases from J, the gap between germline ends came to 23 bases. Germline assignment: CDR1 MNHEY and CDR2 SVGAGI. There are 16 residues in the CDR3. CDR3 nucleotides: TGTGCCAGCAGTTATAGCACGGCGGGGATACTGGCGGCGCAGTATTTT. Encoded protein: CASSYSTAGILAAQYF.

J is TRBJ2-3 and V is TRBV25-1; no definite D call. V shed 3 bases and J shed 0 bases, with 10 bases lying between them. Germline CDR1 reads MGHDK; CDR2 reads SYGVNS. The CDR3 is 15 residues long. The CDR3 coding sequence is TGTGCCAGCAGTGATGTCGGAGTTAGCACAGATACGCAGTATTTT. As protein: CASSDVGVSTDTQYF.

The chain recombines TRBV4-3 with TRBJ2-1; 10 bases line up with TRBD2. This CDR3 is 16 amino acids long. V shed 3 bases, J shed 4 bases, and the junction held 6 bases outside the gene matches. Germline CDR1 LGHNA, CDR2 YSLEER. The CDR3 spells CASSQQLAGQYNEQFF. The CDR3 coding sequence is TGCGCCAGCAGCCAGCAACTAGCGGGGCAATACAATGAGCAGTTCTTC.

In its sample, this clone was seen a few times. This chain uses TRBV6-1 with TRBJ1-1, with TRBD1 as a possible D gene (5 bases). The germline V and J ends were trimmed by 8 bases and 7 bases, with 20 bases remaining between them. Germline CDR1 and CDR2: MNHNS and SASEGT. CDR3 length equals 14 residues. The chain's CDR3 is CASLTGMVQGEAFF. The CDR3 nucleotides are TGTGCCAGCCTGACGGGCATGGTTCAGGGTGAAGCTTTCTTT.

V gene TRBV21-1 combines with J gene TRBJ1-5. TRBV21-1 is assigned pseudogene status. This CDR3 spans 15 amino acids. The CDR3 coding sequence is TGTGCCAGCAGCAAAGCGCAGAGGAGCAATCAGCCCCAGCATTTT. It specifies CASSKAQRSNQPQHF.

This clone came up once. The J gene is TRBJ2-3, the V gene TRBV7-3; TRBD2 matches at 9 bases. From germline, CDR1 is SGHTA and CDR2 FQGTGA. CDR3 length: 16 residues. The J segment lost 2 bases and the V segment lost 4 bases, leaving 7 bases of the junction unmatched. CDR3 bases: TGTGCCAGCAGCTCCATAGCGGGGGAGAACACAGATACGCAGTATTTT. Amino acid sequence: CASSSIAGENTDTQYF.

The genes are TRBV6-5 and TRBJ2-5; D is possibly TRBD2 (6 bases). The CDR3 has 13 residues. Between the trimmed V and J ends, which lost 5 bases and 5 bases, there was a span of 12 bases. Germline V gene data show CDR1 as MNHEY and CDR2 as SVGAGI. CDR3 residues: CASSLPGRETQYF. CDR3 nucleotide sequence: TGTGCCAGCAGTCTTCCAGGGAGGGAGACCCAGTACTTC.

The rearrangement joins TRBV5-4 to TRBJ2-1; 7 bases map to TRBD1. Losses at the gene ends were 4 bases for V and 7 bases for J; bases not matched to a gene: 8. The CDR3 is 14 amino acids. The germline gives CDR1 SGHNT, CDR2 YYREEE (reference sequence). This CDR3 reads CASSRFRGQNEQFF. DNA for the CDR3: TGTGCCAGCAGCCGTTTTAGGGGGCAAAATGAGCAGTTCTTC.

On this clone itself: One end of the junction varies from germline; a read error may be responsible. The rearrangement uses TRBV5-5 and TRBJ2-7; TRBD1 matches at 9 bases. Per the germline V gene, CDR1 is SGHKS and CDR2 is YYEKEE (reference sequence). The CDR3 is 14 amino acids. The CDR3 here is CASRLGQGRYEQYF. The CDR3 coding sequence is TGTGCCAGCAGGTTGGGACAGGGAAGATACGAGCAGTACTTC.

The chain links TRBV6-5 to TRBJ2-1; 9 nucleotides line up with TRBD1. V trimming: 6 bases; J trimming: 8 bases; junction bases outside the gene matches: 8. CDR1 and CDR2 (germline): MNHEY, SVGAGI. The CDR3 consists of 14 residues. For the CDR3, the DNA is TGTGCCAGCAGCAACAGGGGGCGCAGCTATGAGCAGTTCTTC. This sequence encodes CASSNRGRSYEQFF.

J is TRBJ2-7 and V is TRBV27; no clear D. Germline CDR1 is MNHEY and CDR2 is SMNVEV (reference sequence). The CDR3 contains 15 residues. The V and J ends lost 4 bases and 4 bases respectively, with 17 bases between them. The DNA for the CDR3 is TGTGCCAGCAGTTCAAGCTGGGCAGGCAGTTACGAGCAGTACTTC. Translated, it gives CASSSSWAGSYEQYF.

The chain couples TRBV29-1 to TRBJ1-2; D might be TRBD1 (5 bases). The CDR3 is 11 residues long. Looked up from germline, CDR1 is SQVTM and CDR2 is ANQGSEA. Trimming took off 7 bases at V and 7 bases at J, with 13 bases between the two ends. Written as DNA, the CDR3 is TGCAGCGCCCAGACAGTGAGTGGCTACACCTTC. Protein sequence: CSAQTVSGYTF.

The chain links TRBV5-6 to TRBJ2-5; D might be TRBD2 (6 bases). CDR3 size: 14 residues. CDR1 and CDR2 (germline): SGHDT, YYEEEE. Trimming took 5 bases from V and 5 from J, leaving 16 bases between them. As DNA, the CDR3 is TGTGCCAGCAGATTGCCGGGACTGGGGGAGACCCAGTACTTC. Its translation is CASRLPGLGETQYF.

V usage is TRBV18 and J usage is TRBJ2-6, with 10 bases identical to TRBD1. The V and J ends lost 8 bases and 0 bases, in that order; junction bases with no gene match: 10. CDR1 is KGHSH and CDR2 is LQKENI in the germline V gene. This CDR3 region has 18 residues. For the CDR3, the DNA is TGTGCCAGCCGGAAATGGGGACAGGGGACCTCTGGGGCCAACGTCCTGACTTTC. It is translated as CASRKWGQGTSGANVLTF.

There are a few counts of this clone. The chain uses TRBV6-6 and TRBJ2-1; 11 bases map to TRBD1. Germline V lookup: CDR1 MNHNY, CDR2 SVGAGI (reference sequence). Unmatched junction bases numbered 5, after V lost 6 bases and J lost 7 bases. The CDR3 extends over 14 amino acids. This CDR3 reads CASSPGTGGNEQFF. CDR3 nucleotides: TGTGCCAGCAGCCCCGGGACAGGGGGGAATGAGCAGTTCTTC.

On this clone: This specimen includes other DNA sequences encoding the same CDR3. CDR3 in DNA: TGTGCCAGCAGCGTAGATCCTAGCACAGATACGCAGTATTTT. Encoded protein: CASSVDPSTDTQYF. V gene TRBV9 combines with J gene TRBJ2-3; D is unclear. Germline lookup yields CDR1 SGDLS and CDR2 YYNGEE. This CDR3 is 14 amino acids long. Deletions cut 0 bases from V and 0 bases from J, with 5 bases between.

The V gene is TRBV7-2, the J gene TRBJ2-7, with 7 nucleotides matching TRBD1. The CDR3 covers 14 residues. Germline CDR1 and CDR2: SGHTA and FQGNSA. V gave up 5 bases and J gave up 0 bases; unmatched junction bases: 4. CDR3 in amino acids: CASSRDRSSYEQYF. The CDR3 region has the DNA TGTGCCAGCAGCCGGGACAGATCCTCCTACGAGCAGTACTTC.

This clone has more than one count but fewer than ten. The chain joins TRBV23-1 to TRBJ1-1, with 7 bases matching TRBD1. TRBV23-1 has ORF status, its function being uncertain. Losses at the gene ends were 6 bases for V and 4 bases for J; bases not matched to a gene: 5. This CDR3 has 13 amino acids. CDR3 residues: CASRIQGGTEAFF. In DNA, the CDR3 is TGCGCCAGCAGGATTCAGGGGGGCACTGAAGCTTTCTTT.

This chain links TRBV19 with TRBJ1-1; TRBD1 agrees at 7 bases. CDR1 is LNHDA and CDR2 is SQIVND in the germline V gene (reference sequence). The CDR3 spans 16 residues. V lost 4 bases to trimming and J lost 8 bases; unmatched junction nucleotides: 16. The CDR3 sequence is CASSNRGRLAGGEAFF. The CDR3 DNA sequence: TGTGCCAGTAGTAACAGGGGACGCCTAGCTGGAGGGGAAGCTTTCTTT.

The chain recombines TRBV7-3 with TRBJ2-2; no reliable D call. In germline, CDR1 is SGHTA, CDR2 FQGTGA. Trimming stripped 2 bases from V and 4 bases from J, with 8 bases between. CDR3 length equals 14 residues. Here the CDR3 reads CASSLQQTTGELFF. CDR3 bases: TGTGCCAGCAGCTTACAACAGACCACCGGGGAGCTGTTTTTT.

The CDR3 region has the DNA TGTGCCAGCAGCTTAGTATCCAGGGGCGCCTACGAGCAGTACTTC. It encodes CASSLVSRGAYEQYF. The chain is built from TRBV7-2 and TRBJ2-7; weak D call: TRBD1 (6 bases). V lost 1 base and J 2 bases, leaving 12 bases between the germline ends. Germline CDR1 reads SGHTA; CDR2 reads FQGNSA. This CDR3 comprises 15 residues.

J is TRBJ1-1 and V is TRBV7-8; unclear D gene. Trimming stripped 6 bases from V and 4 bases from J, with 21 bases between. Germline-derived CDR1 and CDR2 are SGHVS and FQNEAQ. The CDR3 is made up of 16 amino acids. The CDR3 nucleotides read TGTGCCAGCAGTTCACCAAGGACTTTTCTCCGCACTGAAGCTTTCTTT. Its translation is CASSSPRTFLRTEAFF.

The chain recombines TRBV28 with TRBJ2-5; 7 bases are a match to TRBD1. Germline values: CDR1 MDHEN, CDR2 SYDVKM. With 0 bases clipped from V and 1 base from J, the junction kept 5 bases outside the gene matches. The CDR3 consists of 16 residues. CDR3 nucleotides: TGTGCCAGCAGTTTATGGGGGTGGGACAGCCAAGAGACCCAGTACTTC. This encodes CASSLWGWDSQETQYF.

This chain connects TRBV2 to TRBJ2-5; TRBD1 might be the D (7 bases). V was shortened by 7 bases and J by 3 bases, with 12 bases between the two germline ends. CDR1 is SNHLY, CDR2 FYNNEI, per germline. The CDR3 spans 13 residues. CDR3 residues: CASTQGGEETQYF. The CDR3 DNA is TGTGCCAGCACCCAGGGGGGAGAAGAGACCCAGTACTTC.

In DNA, the CDR3 is TGTGCCAGCAGCTTAGGCTTGGCCAACCAAGAGACCCAGTACTTC. Its translation: CASSLGLANQETQYF. J is TRBJ2-5 and V is TRBV7-8; no reliable D call. The CDR3 consists of 15 residues. The germline V and J ends were trimmed by 1 base and 0 bases, with 9 bases remaining between them. Germline V gene sequence: CDR1 SGHVS, CDR2 FQNEAQ. The full variable domain, in which reference TRBV7-8 and TRBJ2-5 provide the parts outside the CDR3, is GAGVSQSPRYKVAKRGQDVALRCDPISGHVSLFWYQQALGQGPEFLTYFQNEAQLDKSGLPSDRFFAERPEGSVSTLKIQRTQQEDSAVYLCASSLGLANQETQYFGPGTRLLVL.